This TCR beta chain was documented in a study of blood T cell repertoires in COVID-19. Study summary: The United States, Italy and Spain provided the acute and convalescent COVID-19 samples. T cells, B-cell-depleted T cells, or PBMCs supplied cDNA or gDNA.

Under the authors' procedure: It was from reference gene primer amplification that nucleated cell counts were estimated. Sequencing used immunoSEQ multiplex PCR; TCRdb keeps in-frame clones, though not all of them. V and J calls and clone size follow that table, whereas D and trimming were derived from the DNA. The table lists under 300,000 clones, approximately 85% of them singletons, with roughly 9.6% in the top ten. Germline V lookup: CDR1 SGHTA, CDR2 FQGNSA. V dropped 1 base and J dropped 9; count of bases not matched to a gene: 8. CDR3 size: 16 residues. This receptor was identified in a woman in her 70s with acute or convalescent COVID-19. This sequence joins TRBV7-2 and TRBJ1-6; 8 nucleotides align to TRBD1. Source material: peripheral blood. The CDR3: CASSLEGRTGISPLHF. The CDR3 region has the DNA TGTGCCAGCAGCTTAGAAGGGAGGACAGGGATTTCACCCCTCCACTTT.